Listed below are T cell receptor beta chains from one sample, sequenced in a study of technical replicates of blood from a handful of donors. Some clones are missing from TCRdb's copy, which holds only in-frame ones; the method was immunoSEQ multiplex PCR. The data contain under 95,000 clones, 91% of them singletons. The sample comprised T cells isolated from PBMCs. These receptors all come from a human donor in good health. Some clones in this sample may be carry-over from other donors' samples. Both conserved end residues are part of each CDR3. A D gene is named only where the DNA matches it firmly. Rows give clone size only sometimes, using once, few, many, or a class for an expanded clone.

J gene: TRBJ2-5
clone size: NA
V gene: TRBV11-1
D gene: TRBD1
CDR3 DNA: TGTGCCAGCAGCTTAGAGATGGGGACAGTACAAGAGACCCAGTACTTC
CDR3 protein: CASSLEMGTVQETQYF

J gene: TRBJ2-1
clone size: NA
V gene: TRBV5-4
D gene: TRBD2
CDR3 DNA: TGTGCCAGCAGCGGCGGGACTAGGAATTCCCTTTACAATGAGCAGTTCTTC
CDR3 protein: CASSGGTRNSLYNEQFF

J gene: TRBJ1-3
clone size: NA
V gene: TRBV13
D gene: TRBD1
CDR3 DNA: TGTGCCAGCAGCTTGGGACAGCGCTCTGGAAACACCATATATTTT
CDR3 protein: CASSLGQRSGNTIYF

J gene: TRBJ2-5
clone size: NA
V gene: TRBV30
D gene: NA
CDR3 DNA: TGTGCCCAGAGACCCGGGACACAAGAGACCCAGTACTTC
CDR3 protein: CAQRPGTQETQYF

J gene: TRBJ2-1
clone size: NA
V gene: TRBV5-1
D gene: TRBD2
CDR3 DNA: TGCGCCAGCAGCTTGGAGCTAGCGGGAGACATGAATGAGCAGTTCTTC
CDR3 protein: CASSLELAGDMNEQFF

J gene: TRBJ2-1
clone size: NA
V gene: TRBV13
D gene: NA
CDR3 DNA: TGTGCCAGCAGCCTCGCGGTGCACAATGAGCAGTTCTTC
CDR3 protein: CASSLAVHNEQFF

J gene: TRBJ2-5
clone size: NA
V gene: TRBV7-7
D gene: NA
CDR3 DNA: TGTGCCAGCAGCTCCCCAGGGGCCGGGGAGACCCAGTACTTC
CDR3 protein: CASSSPGAGETQYF

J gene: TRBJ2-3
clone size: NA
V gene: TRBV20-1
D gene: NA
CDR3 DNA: TGCAGTGCTAGAACGCGCCTAACTTTT
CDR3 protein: CSARTRLTF

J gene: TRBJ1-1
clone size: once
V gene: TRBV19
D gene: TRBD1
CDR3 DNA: TGTGCCAGTAGTAATCACAGGACAGGGGGCACTGAAGCTTTCTTT
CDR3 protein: CASSNHRTGGTEAFF

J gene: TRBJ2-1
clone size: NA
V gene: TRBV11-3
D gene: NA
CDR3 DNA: TGTGCCAGCAGCCCAAGGGACTCCACAGACAGCTCCTACAATGAGCAGTTCTTC
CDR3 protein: CASSPRDSTDSSYNEQFF

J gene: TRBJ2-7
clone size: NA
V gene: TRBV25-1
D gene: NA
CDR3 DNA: TGTGCCAGCAGTGCACACAATAGGGGCTACGAGCAGTACTTC
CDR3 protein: CASSAHNRGYEQYF

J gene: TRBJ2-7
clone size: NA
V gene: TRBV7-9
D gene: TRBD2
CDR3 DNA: TGTGCCAGCGCATGGGAGGGCTACGAGCAGTACTTC
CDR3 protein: CASAWEGYEQYF

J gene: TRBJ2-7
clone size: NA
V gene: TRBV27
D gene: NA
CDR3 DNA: TGTGCCAGCAGTTTATCGGGGCCGGCATTGGCACCCCTCGAGCAGTACTTC
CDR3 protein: CASSLSGPALAPLEQYF

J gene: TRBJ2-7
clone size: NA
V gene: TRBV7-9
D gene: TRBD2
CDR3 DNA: TGTGCCAGCAGCTTAGAGCGACTAGCGGGAGCAGGCCTGGACTTC
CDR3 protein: CASSLERLAGAGLDF

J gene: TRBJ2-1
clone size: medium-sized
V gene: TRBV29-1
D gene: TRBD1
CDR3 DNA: TGCAGCCTACCCACAGGGGGAATGGCGTCCTACAATGAGCAGTTCTTC
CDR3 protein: CSLPTGGMASYNEQFF

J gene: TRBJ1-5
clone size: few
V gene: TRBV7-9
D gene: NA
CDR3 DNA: TGTGCCAGCAGCTTCGAGTATAGCAATCAGCCCCAGCATTTT
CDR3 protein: CASSFEYSNQPQHF

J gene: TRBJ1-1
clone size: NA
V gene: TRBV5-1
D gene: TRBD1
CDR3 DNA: TGCGCCAGCAGCTCGGGACAGGCCACTCGATCCACTGAAGCTTTCTTT
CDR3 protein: CASSSGQATRSTEAFF

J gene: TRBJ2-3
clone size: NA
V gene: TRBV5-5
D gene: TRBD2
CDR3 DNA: TGTGCCAGCAGTTCGGTAAGGACTAGCGGTGGAGATACGCAGTATTTT
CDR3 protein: CASSSVRTSGGDTQYF

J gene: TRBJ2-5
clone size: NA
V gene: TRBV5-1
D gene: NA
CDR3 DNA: TGCGCCAGCAGCTTGCGGACCGGGCAGGGGCAGACCCAGTACTTC
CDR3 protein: CASSLRTGQGQTQYF

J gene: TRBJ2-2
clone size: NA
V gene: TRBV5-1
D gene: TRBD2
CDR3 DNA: TGCGCCAGCAGTCGGTCTAGCGGGAGAAACACCGGGGAGCTGTTTTTT
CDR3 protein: CASSRSSGRNTGELFF

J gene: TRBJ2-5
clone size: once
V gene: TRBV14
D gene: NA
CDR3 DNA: TGTGCCAGCAGCCAACTTCTCTTCCAAGAGACCCAGTACTTC
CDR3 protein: CASSQLLFQETQYF

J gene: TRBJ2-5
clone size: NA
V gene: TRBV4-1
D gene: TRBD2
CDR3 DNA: TGCGCCAGCAGCCAAGGGGCTTCCGGGGAGGGGGAGACCCAGTACTTC
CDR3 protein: CASSQGASGEGETQYF